This T cell receptor beta chain was obtained from a study of OX40 agonist ivuxolimab in advanced cancers. Some clones are missing from TCRdb's copy, which holds only in-frame ones; the method was immunoSEQ multiplex PCR. The sample includes around 73,000 clones, approximately 90% of them seen just once. This CDR3 is 18 amino acids long. Per the germline V gene, CDR1 is SGHRS and CDR2 is YFSETQ. V lost 0 bases, J lost 2 bases, and 10 bases stayed unmatched. Autoimmune disease history or systemic immunosuppression led to patients being barred. As regards this clone: Its antigen is not known.

General observations from the study: Dosing at 0.1 to 3.0 mg/kg was accompanied by clonal expansion of CD4+ and CD8+ blood T cells by week 6.

This sequence joins TRBV5-1 and TRBJ1-5, with TRBD1 matching 8 bases. The input for sequencing was CD4+ or CD8+ T cells sorted from blood, taken in a trial of the OX40 agonist ivuxolimab. The sequence was obtained from an adult with an advanced solid tumor such as melanoma, head and neck, liver or kidney cancer. The CDR3 reads CASSLDGTGLSGNQPQHF. CDR3 sequence (DNA): TGCGCCAGCAGCTTGGATGGGACAGGCCTTAGTGGCAATCAGCCCCAGCATTTT.